This TCR beta chain came from a study of blood T cell repertoires in COVID-19. Study-level background: PBMCs, B-cell-depleted T cells, or T cells were the source of the cDNA or gDNA that made up the material.

TCRdb's copy holds only in-frame clones and misses some; the assay was immunoSEQ multiplex PCR. Here the sample spans roughly 400,000 clones, 85% to 90% being singletons. The ends were cut back, 7 bases at V and 9 bases at J, with 13 bases in the middle. This CDR3 contains 12 residues. The chain couples TRBV12-3 or TRBV12-4 to TRBJ1-5, with D unresolved. The clonotype was recovered from a man aged 30-40 years who had recovered from COVID-19. Sequencing used PBMCs or T cells enriched from blood (not recorded which). The CDR3 sequence is CASTLGVAPQHF. CDR3 nucleotides: TGTGCCAGCACTTTGGGAGTAGCGCCCCAGCATTTT.